The clone carrying this TCR beta chain has more than one count but fewer than ten. The data originate from a study of blood T cell repertoires in COVID-19. In the original analysis: Amplification of reference gene primers was used by the study to estimate nucleated cell counts. Libraries were prepared by immunoSEQ multiplex PCR; TCRdb keeps only in-frame clonotypes and omits some of them. Clone size and V and J calls were adopted from that table, with D and trimming inferred from the DNA. The repertoire holds some 300,000 clones, around nine tenths seen once, with roughly 1.9% in the top ten. Trimming left V 5 bases short and J 5 bases short, with 9 bases between. The CDR3 has 12 amino acids. The germline CDR1 and CDR2 sequences are SGHTA and FQGNSA.

The sequenced sample was peripheral blood. The origin of this receptor is a young woman with COVID-19, enrolled during active disease. This chain uses TRBV7-2 with TRBJ2-5; no firm D call. The CDR3 here is CASSVPGETQYF. As DNA, the CDR3 is TGTGCCAGCAGCGTCCCCGGGGAGACCCAGTACTTC.